This record concerns one T cell receptor (beta chain) sequence. Its antigen is still unknown. Base qualities were left out, and no much larger clone turns up one base away. CDR1 and CDR2 are read off the germline V gene (reference sequence) as GTSNPN and SVGIG. Inclusive of the bounding cysteine and phenylalanine, the CDR3 is 11 residues long. This entry keeps only the CDR3 DNA: 33 bases, framed from base 1. The time point label on this specimen signifies: after dendritic cell vaccination, including at tumor progression/relapse. Patients were selected for having adequate residual fresh-frozen tumor tissue and more than two years of available survival data. An isocitrate dehydrogenase mutation was not carried by any of the glioblastoma patients, although molecular status was otherwise variable. PBMC were collected before vaccination, two weeks after the third vaccination, and at tumor progression when it occurred. The Qiagen DNeasy Blood extraction Kit was used for extraction of genomic DNA.

These data belong to a study of glioma-infiltrating T cells after dendritic cell vaccination (dated by TCRdb to about 2016). Turning to the overall study: The cohort included around 15 glioblastoma patients drawn from Phase I and II dendritic cell vaccination trials, of whom 9 were newly diagnosed and 6 had recurrent disease. Survival after dendritic cell vaccination was correlated with TCR sequencing metrics, such as TIL content and the overlap between tumor and blood repertoires. Patients received autologous tumor lysate-pulsed dendritic cell vaccination between about 2002 and 2013. The vaccine was prepared from monocyte-derived dendritic cells that were cultured for under 8 days with IL-4 and GM-CSF and then pulsed overnight with autologous tumor lysate. Deep sequencing of TCR beta CDR3 regions was used to quantify tumor-infiltrating lymphocyte content and compare tumor and blood repertoires in dendritic cell-vaccinated glioblastoma patients. Each patient was given three intradermal dendritic cell vaccine injections, spaced two weeks apart, in the arm below the axilla. The research as a whole found: After dendritic cell vaccination, a higher estimated pretreatment TIL content predicted longer time to progression and overall survival. The cohort was small and heterogeneous, few patients had complete blood and tumor sets, and even fewer had initial-recurrent tumor pairs. TCR clonality showed no direct relationship with survival, which suggests that a diverse polyclonal response may matter. The three-group TCR overlap response model was described as speculative and requiring prospective validation.

TCRB CDR3 regions were amplified from approximately 2 ug genomic DNA, or all available DNA if less, using the immunoSEQ assay. The multiplex PCR employed 60 forward primers targeting TCR V beta segments and 13 reverse primers targeting J beta segments. Synthetic control templates were spiked into each sample at limiting dilution to estimate reads per starting template. Reads of 87 bp were generated by sequencing on the Illumina HiSeq System. Under the source paper's analysis protocol: PCR and sequencing errors were removed by a nearest neighbor algorithm that merged closely related sequences. TCR overlap was measured as the percentage of unique tumor TCR beta sequences that were also present in the peripheral blood of the same patient. TCRdb re-hosts the immuneACCESS table, in-frame sequences only. Its copies lack some clones; in the studies checked, an unresolved V gene accounts for under half of them, and the cause for the rest is not known. D and trimming were read from the DNA, whereas the V and J calls and clone size are those reported in that table. In all, the sample holds 90,000 to 95,000 clones, and around four fifths of those were seen once. The ten largest clones add up to roughly 2.1% of the sample.

This TCR was sampled from a human donor with glioblastoma. The sequencing used blood, collected after dendritic cell vaccination. The chain uses TRBV30 and TRBJ2-1, with 7 junctional bases fitting TRBD2. Here the CDR3 is given as CGGSSVDEQFF. The DNA sequence is TGTGGCGGGAGTAGCGTCGATGAGCAGTTCTTC. With the portions outside the CDR3 filled from the reference TRBV30 and TRBJ2-1 genes, the complete variable region becomes SQTIHQWPATLVQPVGSPLSLECTVEGTSNPNLYWYRQAAGRGLQLLFYSVGIGQISSEVPQNLSASRPQDRQFILSSKKLLLSDSGFYLCGGSSVDEQFFGPGTRLTVL.